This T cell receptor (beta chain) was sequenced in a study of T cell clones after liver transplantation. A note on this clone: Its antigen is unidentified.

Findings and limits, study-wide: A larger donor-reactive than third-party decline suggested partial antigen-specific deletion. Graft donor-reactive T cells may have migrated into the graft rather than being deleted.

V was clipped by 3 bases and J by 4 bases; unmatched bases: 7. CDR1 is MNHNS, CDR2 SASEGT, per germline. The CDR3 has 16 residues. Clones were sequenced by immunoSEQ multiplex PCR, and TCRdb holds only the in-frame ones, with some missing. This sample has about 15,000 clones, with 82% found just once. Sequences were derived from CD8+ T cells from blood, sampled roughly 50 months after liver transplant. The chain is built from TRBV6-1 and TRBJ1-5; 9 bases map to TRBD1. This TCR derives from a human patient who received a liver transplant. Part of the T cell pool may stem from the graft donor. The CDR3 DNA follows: TGTGCCAGCAGTGACCCCGACAGGGGGTTGAATCAGCCCCAGCATTTT. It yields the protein CASSDPDRGLNQPQHF.